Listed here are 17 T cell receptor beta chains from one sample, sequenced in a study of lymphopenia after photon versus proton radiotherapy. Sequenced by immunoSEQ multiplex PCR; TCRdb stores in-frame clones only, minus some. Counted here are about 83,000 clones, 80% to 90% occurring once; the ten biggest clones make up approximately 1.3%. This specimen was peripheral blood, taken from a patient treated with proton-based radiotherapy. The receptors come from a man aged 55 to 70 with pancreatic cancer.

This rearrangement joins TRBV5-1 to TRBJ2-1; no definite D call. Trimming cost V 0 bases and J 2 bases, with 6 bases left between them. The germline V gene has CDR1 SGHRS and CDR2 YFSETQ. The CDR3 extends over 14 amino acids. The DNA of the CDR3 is TGCGCCAGCAGCTTGGACCAGGCCTACAATGAGCAGTTCTTC. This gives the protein CASSLDQAYNEQFF. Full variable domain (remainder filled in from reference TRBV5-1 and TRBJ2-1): KAGVTQTPRYLIKTRGQQVTLSCSPISGHRSVSWYQQTPGQGLQFLFEYFSETQRNKGNFPGRFSGRQFSNSRSEMNVSTLELGDSALYLCASSLDQAYNEQFFGPGTRLTVL.

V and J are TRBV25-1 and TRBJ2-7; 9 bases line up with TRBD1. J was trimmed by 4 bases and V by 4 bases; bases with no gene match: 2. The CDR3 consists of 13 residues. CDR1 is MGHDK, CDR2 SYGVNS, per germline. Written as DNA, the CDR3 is TGTGCCAGCAGTGGGACAGGGGCTTACGAGCAGTACTTC. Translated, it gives CASSGTGAYEQYF.

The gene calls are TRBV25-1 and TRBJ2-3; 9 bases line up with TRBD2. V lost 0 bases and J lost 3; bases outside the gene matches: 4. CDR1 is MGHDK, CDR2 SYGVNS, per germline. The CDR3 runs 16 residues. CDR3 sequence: CASSEYAGGGTDTQYF. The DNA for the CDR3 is TGTGCCAGCAGTGAATATGCGGGAGGGGGTACAGATACGCAGTATTTT.

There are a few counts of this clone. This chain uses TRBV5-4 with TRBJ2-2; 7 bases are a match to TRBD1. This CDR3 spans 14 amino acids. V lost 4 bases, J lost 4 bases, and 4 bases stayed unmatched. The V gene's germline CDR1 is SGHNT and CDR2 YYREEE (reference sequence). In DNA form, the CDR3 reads TGTGCCAGCAGCGTAAGACAGGGCACCGGGGAGCTGTTTTTT. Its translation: CASSVRQGTGELFF.

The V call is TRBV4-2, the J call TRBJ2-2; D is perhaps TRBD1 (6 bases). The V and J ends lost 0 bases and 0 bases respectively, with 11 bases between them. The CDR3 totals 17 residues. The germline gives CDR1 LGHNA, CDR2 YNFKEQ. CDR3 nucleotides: TGTGCCAGCAGCCAAGAACACGACAGGACGAACACCGGGGAGCTGTTTTTT. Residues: CASSQEHDRTNTGELFF.

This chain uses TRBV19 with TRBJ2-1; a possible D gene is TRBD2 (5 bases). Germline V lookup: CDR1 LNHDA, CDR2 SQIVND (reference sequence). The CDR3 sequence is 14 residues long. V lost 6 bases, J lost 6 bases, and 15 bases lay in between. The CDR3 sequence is CASRSFSEINEQFF. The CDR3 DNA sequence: TGTGCCAGTAGATCGTTTAGCGAGATCAATGAGCAGTTCTTC.

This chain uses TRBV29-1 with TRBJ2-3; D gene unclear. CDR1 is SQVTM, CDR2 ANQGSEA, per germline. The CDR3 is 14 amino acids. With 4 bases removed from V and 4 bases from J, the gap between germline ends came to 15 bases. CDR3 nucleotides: TGCAGCGTTGCGGACCAACGAAAGGCAGATACGCAGTATTTT. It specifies CSVADQRKADTQYF.

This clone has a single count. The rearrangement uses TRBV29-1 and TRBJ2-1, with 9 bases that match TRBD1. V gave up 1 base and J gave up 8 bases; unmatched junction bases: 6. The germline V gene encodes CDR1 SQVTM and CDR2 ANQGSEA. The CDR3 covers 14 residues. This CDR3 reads CSVEGDRVIDEQFF. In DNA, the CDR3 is TGCAGCGTTGAAGGGGACAGGGTGATCGATGAGCAGTTCTTC.

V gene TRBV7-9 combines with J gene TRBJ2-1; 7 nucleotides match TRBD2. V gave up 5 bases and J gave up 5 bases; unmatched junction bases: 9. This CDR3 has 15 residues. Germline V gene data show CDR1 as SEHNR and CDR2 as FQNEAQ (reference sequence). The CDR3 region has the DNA TGTGCCAGCAGCCCCCGACTAGCACGGGACAATGAGCAGTTCTTC. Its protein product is CASSPRLARDNEQFF.

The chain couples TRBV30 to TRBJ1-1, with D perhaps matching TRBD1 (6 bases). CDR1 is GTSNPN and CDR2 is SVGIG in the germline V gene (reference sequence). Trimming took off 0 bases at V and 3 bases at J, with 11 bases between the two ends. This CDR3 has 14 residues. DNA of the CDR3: TGTGCCTGGAGTGTGTCCAACAGGGACACTGAAGCTTTCTTT. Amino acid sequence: CAWSVSNRDTEAFF.

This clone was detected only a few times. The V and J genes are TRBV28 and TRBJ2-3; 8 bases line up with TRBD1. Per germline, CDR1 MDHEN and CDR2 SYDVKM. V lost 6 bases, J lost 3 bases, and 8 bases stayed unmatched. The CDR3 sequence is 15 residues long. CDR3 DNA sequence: TGTGCCAGCAGACCACAGGGGGTCGGGACAGATACGCAGTATTTT. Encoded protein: CASRPQGVGTDTQYF.

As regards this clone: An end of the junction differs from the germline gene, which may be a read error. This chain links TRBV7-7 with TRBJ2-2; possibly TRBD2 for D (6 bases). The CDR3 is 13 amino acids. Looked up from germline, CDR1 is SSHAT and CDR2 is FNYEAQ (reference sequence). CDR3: CASSPTRSGELFF. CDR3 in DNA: TGTGCTAGCAGCCCGACTAGAAGCGGGGAGCTGTTTTTT.

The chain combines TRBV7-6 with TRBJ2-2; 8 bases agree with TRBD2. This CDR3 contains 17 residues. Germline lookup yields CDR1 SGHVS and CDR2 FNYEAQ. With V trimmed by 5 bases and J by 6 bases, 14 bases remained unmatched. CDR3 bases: TGTGCCAGCAGCCCGGGGACTAGTGGGGCTGGATCCGGGGAGCTGTTTTTT. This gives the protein CASSPGTSGAGSGELFF.

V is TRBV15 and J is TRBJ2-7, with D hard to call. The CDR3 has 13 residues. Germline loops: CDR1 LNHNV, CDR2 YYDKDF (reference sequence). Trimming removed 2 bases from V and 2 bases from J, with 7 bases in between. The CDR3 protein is CATSRPGPYEQYF. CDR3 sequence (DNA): TGTGCCACCAGCAGACCCGGCCCCTACGAGCAGTACTTC. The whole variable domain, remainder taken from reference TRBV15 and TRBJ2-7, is DAMVIQNPRYQVTQFGKPVTLSCSQTLNHNVMYWYQQKSSQAPKLLFHYYDKDFNNEADTPDNFQSRRPNTSFCFLDIRSPGLGDTAMYLCATSRPGPYEQYFGPGTRLTVT.

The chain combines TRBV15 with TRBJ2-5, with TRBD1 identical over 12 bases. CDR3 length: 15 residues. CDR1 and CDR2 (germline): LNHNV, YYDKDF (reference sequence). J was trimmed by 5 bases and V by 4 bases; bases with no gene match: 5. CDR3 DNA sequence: TGTGCCACCAGCACCCGGGACAGGGGGCTTGAGACCCAGTACTTC. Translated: CATSTRDRGLETQYF.

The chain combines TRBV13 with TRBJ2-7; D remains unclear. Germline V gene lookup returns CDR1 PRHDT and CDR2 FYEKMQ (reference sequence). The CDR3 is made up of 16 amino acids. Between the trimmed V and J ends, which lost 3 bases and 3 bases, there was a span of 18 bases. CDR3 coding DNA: TGTGCCAGCAGCTTGCGCACAGACCCAAACTACTACGAGCAGTACTTC. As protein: CASSLRTDPNYYEQYF. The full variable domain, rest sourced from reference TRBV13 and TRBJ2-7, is AAGVIQSPRHLIKEKRETATLKCYPIPRHDTVYWYQQGPGQDPQFLISFYEKMQSDKGSIPDRFSAQQFSDYHSELNMSSLELGDSALYFCASSLRTDPNYYEQYFGPGTRLTVT.

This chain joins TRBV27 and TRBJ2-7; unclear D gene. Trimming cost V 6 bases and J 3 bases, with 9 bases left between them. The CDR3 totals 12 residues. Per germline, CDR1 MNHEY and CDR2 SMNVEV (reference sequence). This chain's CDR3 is CASSNLGYEQYF. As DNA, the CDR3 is TGTGCCAGCAGCAACCTGGGCTACGAGCAGTACTTC.